This entry describes one T cell receptor (beta chain). From germline, CDR1 is SGHTA and CDR2 FQGNSA. The CDR3 length is 14 residues. V was clipped by 5 bases and J by 12 bases, with 23 bases between them. In the original workflow: Amplification of reference gene primers was used by the study to estimate nucleated cell counts. Data came from immunoSEQ multiplex PCR; TCRdb stores just in-frame clones and leaves some out. Clone size and V and J calls were adopted from that table, with D and trimming inferred from the DNA. Here the sample spans 140,000 to 150,000 clones, 80% to 90% being singletons. The sample comes from a study of blood T cell repertoires in COVID-19. Study summary: COVID-19 samples, acute and convalescent, were from the United States, Italy and Spain.

The receptor comes from a woman aged 55-69 years with active COVID-19. What was sequenced was peripheral blood. The V gene is TRBV7-2, the J gene TRBJ2-7; D remains ambiguous. CDR3 sequence reads: CASSVSLQWRYLYF. DNA for the CDR3: TGTGCCAGCAGCGTATCGCTGCAGTGGAGATATCTGTACTTC.